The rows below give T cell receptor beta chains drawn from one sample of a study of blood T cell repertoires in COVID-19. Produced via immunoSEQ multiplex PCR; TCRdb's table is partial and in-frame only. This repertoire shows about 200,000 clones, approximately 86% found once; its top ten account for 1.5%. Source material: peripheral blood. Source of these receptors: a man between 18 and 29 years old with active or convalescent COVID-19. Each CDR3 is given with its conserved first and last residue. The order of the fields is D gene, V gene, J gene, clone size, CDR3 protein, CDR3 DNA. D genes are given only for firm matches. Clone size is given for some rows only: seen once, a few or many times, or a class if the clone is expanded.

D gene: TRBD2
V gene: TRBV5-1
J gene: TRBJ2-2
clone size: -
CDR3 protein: CASSLRTSGRHTRELFF
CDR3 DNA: TGCGCCAGCAGCCTAAGAACTAGCGGGAGACACACCAGGGAGCTGTTTTTT

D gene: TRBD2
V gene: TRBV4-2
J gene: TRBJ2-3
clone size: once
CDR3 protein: CASSPRASGAEDTQYF
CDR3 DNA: TGTGCCAGCAGCCCCCGGGCTAGCGGGGCTGAGGATACGCAGTATTTT

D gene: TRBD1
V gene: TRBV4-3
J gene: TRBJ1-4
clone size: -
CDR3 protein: CASSQAGQGVRSEKLFF
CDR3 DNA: TGCGCCAGCAGCCAAGCAGGACAGGGGGTAAGGAGTGAAAAACTGTTTTTT

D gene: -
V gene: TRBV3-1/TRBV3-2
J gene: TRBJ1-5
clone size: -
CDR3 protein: CASSQDSGRDQPQHF
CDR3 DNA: TGTGCCAGCAGCCAAGATAGCGGGAGGGATCAGCCCCAGCATTTT

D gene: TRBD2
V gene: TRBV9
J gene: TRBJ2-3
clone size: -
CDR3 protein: CASSAAPSGSGADTQYF
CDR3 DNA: TGTGCCAGCAGCGCCGCCCCTAGCGGGAGTGGAGCAGATACGCAGTATTTT

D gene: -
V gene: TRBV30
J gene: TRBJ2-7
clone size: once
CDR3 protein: CAWSKESYVQYF
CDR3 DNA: TGTGCCTGGTCCAAGGAGTCTTACGTGCAGTACTTC

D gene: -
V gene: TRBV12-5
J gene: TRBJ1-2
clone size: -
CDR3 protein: CASGLGQVGGYTF
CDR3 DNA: TGTGCTAGTGGTTTGGGCCAGGTAGGCGGCTACACCTTC

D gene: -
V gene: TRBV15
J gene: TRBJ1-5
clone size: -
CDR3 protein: CATSRDQSGANQPQHF
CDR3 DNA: TGTGCCACCAGCAGAGATCAGTCAGGGGCCAATCAGCCCCAGCATTTT

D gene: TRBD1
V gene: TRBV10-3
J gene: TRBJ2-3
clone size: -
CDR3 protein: CAISEGQGEDTQYF
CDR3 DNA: TGTGCCATCAGTGAAGGACAGGGGGAGGATACGCAGTATTTT

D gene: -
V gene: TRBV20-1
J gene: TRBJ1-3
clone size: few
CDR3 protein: CSASPGGFGNTIYF
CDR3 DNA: TGCAGTGCTAGTCCGGGTGGATTTGGAAACACCATATATTTT

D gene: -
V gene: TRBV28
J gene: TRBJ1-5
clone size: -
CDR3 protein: CASSLVRGQPQHF
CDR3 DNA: TGTGCCAGCAGTTTAGTCCGGGGACAGCCCCAGCATTTT

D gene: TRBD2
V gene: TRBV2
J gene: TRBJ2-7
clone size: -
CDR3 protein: CASSEVGGSFSYEQYF
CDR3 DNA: TGTGCCAGCAGTGAAGTTGGCGGGAGTTTCTCCTACGAGCAGTACTTC

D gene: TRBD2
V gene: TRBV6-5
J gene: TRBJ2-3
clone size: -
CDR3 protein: CASIRLAGGTDTQYF
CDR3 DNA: TGTGCCAGCATCCGACTAGCGGGAGGCACAGATACGCAGTATTTT

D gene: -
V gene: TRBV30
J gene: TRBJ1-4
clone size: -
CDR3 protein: CAWSVQAGNNEKLFF
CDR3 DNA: TGTGCCTGGAGTGTACAGGCAGGGAATAATGAAAAACTGTTTTTT

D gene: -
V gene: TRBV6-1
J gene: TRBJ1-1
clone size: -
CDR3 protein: CASSDRGMVNTEAFF
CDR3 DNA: TGTGCCAGCAGTGACAGGGGAATGGTAAACACTGAAGCTTTCTTT

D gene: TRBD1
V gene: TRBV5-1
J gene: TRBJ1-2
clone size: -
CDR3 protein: CASSDRTGDYGYTF
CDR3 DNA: TGCGCCAGCAGCGACAGGACAGGGGACTATGGCTACACCTTC

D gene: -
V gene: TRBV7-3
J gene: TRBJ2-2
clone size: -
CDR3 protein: CASSPQGGALGTGELFF
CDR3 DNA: TGTGCCAGCAGCCCGCAGGGGGGAGCGCTGGGCACCGGGGAGCTGTTTTTT

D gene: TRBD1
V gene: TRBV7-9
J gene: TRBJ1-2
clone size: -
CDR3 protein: CASSVGQGGFYGYTF
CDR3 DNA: TGTGCCAGCAGCGTCGGACAGGGAGGATTTTACGGCTACACCTTC

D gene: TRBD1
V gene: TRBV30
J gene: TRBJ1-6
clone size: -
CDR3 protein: CAWSVSDRANSPLHF
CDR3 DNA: TGTGCCTGGAGTGTATCGGACAGGGCTAATTCACCCCTCCACTTT

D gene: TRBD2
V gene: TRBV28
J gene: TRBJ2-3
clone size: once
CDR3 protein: CASSFLGTSGVSTDTQYF
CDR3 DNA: TGTGCCAGCAGTTTTTTGGGGACTAGCGGGGTTAGCACAGATACGCAGTATTTT

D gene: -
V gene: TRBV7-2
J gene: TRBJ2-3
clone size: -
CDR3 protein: CASSLLPGSTDTQYF
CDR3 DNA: TGTGCCAGCAGCCTACTCCCGGGAAGCACAGATACGCAGTATTTT

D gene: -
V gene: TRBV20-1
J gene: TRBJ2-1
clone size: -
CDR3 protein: CSAVRDEQFF
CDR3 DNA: TGCAGTGCTGTCCGCGATGAGCAGTTCTTC

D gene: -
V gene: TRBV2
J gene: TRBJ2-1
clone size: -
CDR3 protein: CASSQRRTEGNEQFF
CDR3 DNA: TGTGCCAGCTCCCAGAGGAGGACAGAAGGCAATGAGCAGTTCTTC

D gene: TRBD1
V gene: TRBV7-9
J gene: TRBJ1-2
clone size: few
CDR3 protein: CASSSSGTGANYGYTF
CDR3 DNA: TGTGCCAGCAGCTCCTCCGGGACAGGGGCAAACTATGGCTACACCTTC

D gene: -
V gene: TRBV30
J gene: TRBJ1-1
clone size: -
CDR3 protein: CAWASNMNTEAFF
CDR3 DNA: TGTGCCTGGGCGTCGAACATGAACACTGAAGCTTTCTTT

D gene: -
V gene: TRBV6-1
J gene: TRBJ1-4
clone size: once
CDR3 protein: CASSPSGQGEKLFF
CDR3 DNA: TGTGCCAGCAGCCCCAGCGGGCAAGGTGAAAAACTGTTTTTT

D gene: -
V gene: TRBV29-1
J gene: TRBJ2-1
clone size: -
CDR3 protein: CSAAGPKVDEQFF
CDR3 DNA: TGCAGCGCTGCGGGACCCAAGGTCGATGAGCAGTTCTTC

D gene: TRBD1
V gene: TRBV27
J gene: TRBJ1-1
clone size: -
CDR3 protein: CASGRGTATRNTEAFF
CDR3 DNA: TGTGCCAGCGGTCGGGGGACAGCGACGAGGAACACTGAAGCTTTCTTT

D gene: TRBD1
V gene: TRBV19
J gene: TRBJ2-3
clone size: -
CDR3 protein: CATTNRDRGTDTQYF
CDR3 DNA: TGTGCCACCACGAACCGGGACAGGGGAACAGATACGCAGTATTTT